Below, 16 T cell receptor beta chains from the same sample are listed, as sequenced in a study of shared clonotypes between healthy human individuals. The method was immunoSEQ multiplex PCR; TCRdb's version includes in-frame clones alone and lacks a portion of them. Among around 1.6 million clones listed, 95% to 99% were seen once. Material: naive CD4+ T cells sorted from blood. Regarding subset: CD45RA+ positively selected. Every receptor here comes from a man aged 25 to 40 in good health.

The genes are TRBV5-1 and TRBJ2-7; either TRBD1 or TRBD2 may fit D (6 bases each). The CDR3 spans 17 residues. Trimming removed 1 base at V and 7 bases at J, with 24 bases between. Germline-derived CDR1 and CDR2 are SGHRS and YFSETQ. Here the CDR3 reads CASSLKIGGRGHFEQYF. As DNA, the CDR3 is TGCGCCAGCAGCTTGAAAATAGGGGGACGGGGGCATTTTGAGCAGTACTTC.

The chain links TRBV9 to TRBJ1-5, with D hard to call. V was clipped by 4 bases and J by 3 bases, with 11 bases between them. The V gene's germline CDR1 is SGDLS and CDR2 YYNGEE. The CDR3 has 14 amino acids. CDR3: CASSRDRNNQPQHF. CDR3 coding DNA: TGTGCCAGCAGCAGGGATAGAAACAATCAGCCCCAGCATTTT. Complete variable domain (other parts from reference TRBV9 and TRBJ1-5): DSGVTQTPKHLITATGQRVTLRCSPRSGDLSVYWYQQSLDQGLQFLIQYYNGEERAKGNILERFSAQQFPDLHSELNLSSLELGDSALYFCASSRDRNNQPQHFGDGTRLSIL.

The chain combines TRBV27 with TRBJ2-5, with D possibly TRBD2 on 6 matching bases. Trimming left V 10 bases short and J 2 bases short, with 8 bases between. This CDR3 spans 11 amino acids. Per the germline V gene, CDR1 is MNHEY and CDR2 is SMNVEV (reference sequence). The CDR3: CATREQETQYF. The CDR3, as DNA: TGTGCCACCCGGGAGCAAGAGACCCAGTACTTC.

In the case of this clone: This CDR3 is also generated by other DNA sequences in the sample. The rearrangement links TRBV7-9 to TRBJ1-5; TRBD1 might be the D (6 bases). The germline V gene encodes CDR1 SEHNR and CDR2 FQNEAQ (reference sequence). The CDR3 is 14 residues long. With 6 bases removed from V and 1 base from J, the gap between germline ends came to 10 bases. CDR3: CASSSDRSNQPQHF. DNA for the CDR3: TGTGCCAGCAGTTCGGACAGAAGCAATCAGCCCCAGCATTTT.

The chain recombines TRBV2 with TRBJ1-2; tentatively, D is TRBD1 (5 bases). Germline loops: CDR1 SNHLY, CDR2 FYNNEI. The CDR3 has 14 residues. The germline V and J ends were trimmed by 4 bases and 7 bases, with 16 bases remaining between them. In nucleotides, the CDR3 is TGTGCCAGCAGTGTTGAGGGGACTACTGGTGGCTACACCTTC. Protein sequence: CASSVEGTTGGYTF.

This chain connects TRBV9 to TRBJ2-3; no definite D call. The germline V gene has CDR1 SGDLS and CDR2 YYNGEE. The CDR3 sequence is 14 residues long. V was shortened by 2 bases and J by 2 bases, with 9 bases between the two germline ends. Here the CDR3 reads CASSVSSTTDTQYF. The CDR3 DNA follows: TGTGCCAGCAGCGTGTCCAGCACCACAGATACGCAGTATTTT.

The V gene is TRBV9, the J gene TRBJ2-6, with 7 bases matching TRBD2. The CDR3 sequence is 21 residues long. Germline V gives CDR1 SGDLS, CDR2 YYNGEE. The J segment lost 0 bases and the V segment lost 0 bases, leaving 15 bases of the junction unmatched. The DNA for the CDR3 is TGTGCCAGCAGCGTAGCTATTGCGGGGGACGGGCCCAACTCTGGGGCCAACGTCCTGACTTTC. This gives the protein CASSVAIAGDGPNSGANVLTF.

The rearrangement links TRBV5-1 to TRBJ1-3; the D gene is possibly TRBD1 (5 bases). Germline V CDR1 and CDR2: SGHRS, YFSETQ. Trimming pared 0 bases from V and 0 bases from J, leaving 16 bases between. The CDR3 totals 18 residues. The CDR3 DNA sequence: TGCGCCAGCAGCTTGGATATTGGCAGGGATTCCTCTGGAAACACCATATATTTT. It codes for CASSLDIGRDSSGNTIYF. Variable domain in full (rest from reference TRBV5-1 and TRBJ1-3): KAGVTQTPRYLIKTRGQQVTLSCSPISGHRSVSWYQQTPGQGLQFLFEYFSETQRNKGNFPGRFSGRQFSNSRSEMNVSTLELGDSALYLCASSLDIGRDSSGNTIYFGEGSWLTVV.

With respect to this clone: The same CDR3 is also encoded by other DNA sequences in this sample. The chain is built from TRBV20-1 and TRBJ1-1; D is unresolved. Germline V gene lookup returns CDR1 DFQATT and CDR2 SNEGSKA (reference sequence). The ends were cut back, 3 bases at V and 4 bases at J, with 3 bases in the middle. The CDR3 runs 10 residues. CDR3 sequence: CSASFTEAFF. The CDR3 bases are TGCAGTGCTAGTTTCACTGAAGCTTTCTTT.

The chain carries TRBV29-1 and TRBJ2-1; maybe TRBD1 (6 bases). CDR1 and CDR2 from the germline V gene are SQVTM and ANQGSEA. The CDR3 extends over 14 amino acids. V dropped 7 bases and J dropped 6 bases, with 19 bases sitting between them. The CDR3 region has the DNA TGCAGCGGAACCGGGACAATAGGAGGCAATGAGCAGTTCTTC. Translation gives CSGTGTIGGNEQFF.

V and J are TRBV13 and TRBJ1-3; D is unclear. The V and J ends lost 0 bases and 1 base respectively, with 10 bases between them. The CDR3 extends over 16 amino acids. In germline, CDR1 is PRHDT, CDR2 FYEKMQ (reference sequence). The CDR3 loop reads CASSLGQVRSGNTIYF. As DNA, the CDR3 is TGTGCCAGCAGCTTAGGCCAGGTTAGGTCTGGAAACACCATATATTTT. Variable domain in full (rest from reference TRBV13 and TRBJ1-3): AAGVIQSPRHLIKEKRETATLKCYPIPRHDTVYWYQQGPGQDPQFLISFYEKMQSDKGSIPDRFSAQQFSDYHSELNMSSLELGDSALYFCASSLGQVRSGNTIYFGEGSWLTVV.

This chain uses TRBV28 with TRBJ1-2, with 7 nucleotides matching TRBD1. Germline assignment: CDR1 MDHEN and CDR2 SYDVKM. The CDR3 runs 15 residues. V was pared by 6 bases and J by 6 bases, with 13 bases of the junction left unmatched. This chain's CDR3 is CASRSDRATRDGYTF. For the CDR3, the DNA is TGTGCCAGCAGATCCGACAGGGCCACCAGGGATGGCTACACCTTC.

The chain uses TRBV29-1 and TRBJ1-1, with D tentatively TRBD1 (5 bases). In germline, CDR1 is SQVTM, CDR2 ANQGSEA. This CDR3 spans 12 amino acids. Trimming shortened V by 5 bases and J by 0 bases, and 7 bases separated the two germline ends. Written as DNA, the CDR3 is TGCAGCGTTCGACAGCTGAACACTGAAGCTTTCTTT. Amino acids: CSVRQLNTEAFF.

The J gene is TRBJ1-1, the V gene TRBV9; TRBD1 matches at 8 bases. CDR1 is SGDLS, CDR2 YYNGEE, per germline. The CDR3 is 16 amino acids. J was trimmed by 2 bases and V by 3 bases; bases with no gene match: 9. This CDR3 is CASSAQQGVSNTEAFF. The DNA of the CDR3 is TGTGCCAGCAGCGCCCAACAGGGGGTGAGTAACACTGAAGCTTTCTTT.

This chain links TRBV15 with TRBJ2-2; 7 bases are a match to TRBD1. J was trimmed by 1 base and V by 4 bases; bases with no gene match: 3. Germline V gene sequence: CDR1 LNHNV, CDR2 YYDKDF (reference sequence). The length of the CDR3 is 15 residues. The CDR3 DNA sequence: TGTGCCACCAGCACAAGGACAGGGAACACCGGGGAGCTGTTTTTT. It codes for CATSTRTGNTGELFF.

Of note for this clone: The same CDR3 can be traced to other DNA sequences in this sample. The chain couples TRBV5-1 to TRBJ2-5; a weak D match, TRBD2 (6 bases). The V gene's germline CDR1 is SGHRS and CDR2 YFSETQ. Trimming took off 0 bases at V and 5 bases at J, with 11 bases between the two ends. The CDR3 sequence is 14 residues long. The DNA for the CDR3 is TGCGCCAGCAGCTTGGGACTAGGGGAGGAGACCCAGTACTTC. As protein: CASSLGLGEETQYF.